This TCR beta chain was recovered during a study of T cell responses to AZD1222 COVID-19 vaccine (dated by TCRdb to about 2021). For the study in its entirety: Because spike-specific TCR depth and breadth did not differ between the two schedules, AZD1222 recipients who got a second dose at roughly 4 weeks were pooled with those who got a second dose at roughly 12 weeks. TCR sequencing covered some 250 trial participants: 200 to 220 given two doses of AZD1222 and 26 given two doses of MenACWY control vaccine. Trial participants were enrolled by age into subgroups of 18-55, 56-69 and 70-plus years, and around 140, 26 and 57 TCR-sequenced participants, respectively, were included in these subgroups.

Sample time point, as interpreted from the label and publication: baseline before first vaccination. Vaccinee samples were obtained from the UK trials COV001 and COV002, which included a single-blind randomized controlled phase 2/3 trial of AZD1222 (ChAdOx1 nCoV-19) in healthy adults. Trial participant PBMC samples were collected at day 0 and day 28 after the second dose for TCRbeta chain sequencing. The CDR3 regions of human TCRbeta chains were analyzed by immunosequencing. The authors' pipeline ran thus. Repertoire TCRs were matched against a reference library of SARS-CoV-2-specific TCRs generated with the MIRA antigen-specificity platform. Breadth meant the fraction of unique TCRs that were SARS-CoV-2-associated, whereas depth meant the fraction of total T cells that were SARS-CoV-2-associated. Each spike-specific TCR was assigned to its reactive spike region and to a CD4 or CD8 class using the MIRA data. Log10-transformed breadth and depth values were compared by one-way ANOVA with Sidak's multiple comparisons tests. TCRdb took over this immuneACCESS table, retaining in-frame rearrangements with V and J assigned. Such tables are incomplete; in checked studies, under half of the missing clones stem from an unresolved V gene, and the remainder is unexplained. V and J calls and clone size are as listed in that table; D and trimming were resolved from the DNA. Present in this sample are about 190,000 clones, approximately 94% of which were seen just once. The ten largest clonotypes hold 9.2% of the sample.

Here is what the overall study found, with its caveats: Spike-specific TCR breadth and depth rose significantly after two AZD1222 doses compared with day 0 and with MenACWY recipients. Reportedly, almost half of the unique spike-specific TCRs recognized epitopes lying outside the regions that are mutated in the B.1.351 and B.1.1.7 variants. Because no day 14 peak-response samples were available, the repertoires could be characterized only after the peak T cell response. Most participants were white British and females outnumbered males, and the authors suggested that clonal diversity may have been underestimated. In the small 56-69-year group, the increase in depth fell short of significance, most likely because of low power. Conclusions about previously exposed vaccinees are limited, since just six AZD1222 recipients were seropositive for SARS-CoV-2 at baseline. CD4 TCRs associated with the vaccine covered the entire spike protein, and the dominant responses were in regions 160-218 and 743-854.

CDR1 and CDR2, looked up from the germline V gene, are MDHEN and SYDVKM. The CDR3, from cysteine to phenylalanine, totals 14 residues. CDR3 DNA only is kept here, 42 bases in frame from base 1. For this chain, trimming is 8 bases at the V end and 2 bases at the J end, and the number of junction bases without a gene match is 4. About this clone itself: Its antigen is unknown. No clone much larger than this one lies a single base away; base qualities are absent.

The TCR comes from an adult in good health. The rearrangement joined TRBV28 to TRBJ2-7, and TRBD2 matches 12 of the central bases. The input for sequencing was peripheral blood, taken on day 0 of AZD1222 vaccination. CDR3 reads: CASGASGRAYEQYF. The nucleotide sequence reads TGTGCCAGCGGGGCTAGCGGGAGGGCCTACGAGCAGTACTTC.